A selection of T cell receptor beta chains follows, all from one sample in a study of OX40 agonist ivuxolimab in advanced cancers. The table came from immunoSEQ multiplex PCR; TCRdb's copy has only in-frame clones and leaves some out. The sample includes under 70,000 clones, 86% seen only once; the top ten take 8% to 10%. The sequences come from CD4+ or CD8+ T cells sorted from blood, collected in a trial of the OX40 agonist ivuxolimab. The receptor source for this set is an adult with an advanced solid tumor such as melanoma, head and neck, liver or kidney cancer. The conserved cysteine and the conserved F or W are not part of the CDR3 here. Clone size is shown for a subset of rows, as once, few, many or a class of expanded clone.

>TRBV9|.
ASSVGGGGYQETQY
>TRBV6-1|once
ASIRRGLNTEAF
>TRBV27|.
ATARATPGTDTQY
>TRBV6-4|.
ASSAEPNTGELF
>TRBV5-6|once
ASTSVGVETQY
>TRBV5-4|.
ASSLAIGGQGSPLH
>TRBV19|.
ASSILTGDGTDTQY
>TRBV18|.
ASSPDSSYGYT
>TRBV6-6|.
ASSGQRGYEETQY
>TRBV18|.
ASSPHENYEQY
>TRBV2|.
ASSEARPSGNSPLH
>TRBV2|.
ATLRDSYEQY
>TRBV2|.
ASSDFASGQGAGNTEAF
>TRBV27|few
ASASPGKGNTIY
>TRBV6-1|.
ASSDERAGERNQPQH
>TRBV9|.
ASSPDIGSYEQY
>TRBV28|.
ASIPSSGASTDTQY
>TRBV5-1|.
ASSLLGDDGGYT
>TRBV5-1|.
ASSSVGGSRSGANVLT
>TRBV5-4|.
AIINGGTVPSGANVLT
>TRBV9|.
ASSATGGTEAF
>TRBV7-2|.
ASSFPPSGEQY
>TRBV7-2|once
ASSFWANTEAF
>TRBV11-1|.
ASSWNRVGSEAVEAF
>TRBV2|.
ASTSRPHSYTEAF
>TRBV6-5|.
ASSPGVGFGYT
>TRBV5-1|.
ASSQGAFETEAF
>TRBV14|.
ASSQDIAGQGF
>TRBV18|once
ASSPPTGNYGYT
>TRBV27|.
ASSPKTGSNQPQH
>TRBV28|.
AEGQAGAYNEQF
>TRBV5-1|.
ASSLADRVGEKLF
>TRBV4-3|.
ASSQEWGWNTGELF
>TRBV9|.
ASSPQLGWQGNTGELF
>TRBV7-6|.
ASGGLVAGANVLT
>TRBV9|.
ASSVGGQETQY
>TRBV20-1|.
SGPGAPLH
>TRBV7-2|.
ASSFVGAGEQY
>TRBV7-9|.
ASSFYRGPSVTEAF
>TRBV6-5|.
ASSAGSSYNEQF
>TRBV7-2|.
ASTPGQGLYEQY
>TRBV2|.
ASSEGRGNQPQH
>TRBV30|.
AWTSRDRGRPNEKLF
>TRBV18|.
ASTDKNTEAF
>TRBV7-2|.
ASSDPLIRAAF
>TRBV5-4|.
ASRGQGGTGELF
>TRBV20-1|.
SLGRFDEQF
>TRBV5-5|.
ASSFQVTNTGELF
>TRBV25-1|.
ASSESGRWQAF
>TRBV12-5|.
ASGFTPGTATNEKLF
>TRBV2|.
ASSGGRQDYGYT
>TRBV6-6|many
ASTVSDTQY
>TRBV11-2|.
ASTTSDLYGYT
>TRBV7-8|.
ASSSTKTTASYEQY
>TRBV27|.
ASSLSGLANEQF
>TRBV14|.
ASSQVVGADTQY
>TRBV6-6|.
ASTEVVQETQY
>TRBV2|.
ASTETVVSNTEAF